This TCR beta chain was sequenced for a study of blood T cell dynamics during melanoma immunotherapy. Every bulk PBMC sample received the same 350 ng of DNA. TCRdb's table, derived via immunoSEQ multiplex PCR, lists solely in-frame clones and lacks some. Found here are some 11,000 clones, 84% of them singletons; the top ten hold roughly 15%. Indicated time point: pre-treatment baseline. Prior systemic cancer therapy, immunosuppressant use and other active malignancies excluded patients. The length of the CDR3 is 12 residues. The trim removed 8 bases at V and 3 bases at J, leaving 3 bases unmatched. CDR1 and CDR2 (germline): SQVTM, ANQGSEA.

V and J are TRBV29-1 and TRBJ2-7; 11 bases map to TRBD2. The sequencing used blood, collected from a patient treated with checkpoint blockade. The clonotype comes from a human donor with melanoma. CDR3 protein: CSFTSGGYEQYF. Here the CDR3 DNA reads TGCAGCTTTACTAGCGGGGGCTACGAGCAGTACTTC.